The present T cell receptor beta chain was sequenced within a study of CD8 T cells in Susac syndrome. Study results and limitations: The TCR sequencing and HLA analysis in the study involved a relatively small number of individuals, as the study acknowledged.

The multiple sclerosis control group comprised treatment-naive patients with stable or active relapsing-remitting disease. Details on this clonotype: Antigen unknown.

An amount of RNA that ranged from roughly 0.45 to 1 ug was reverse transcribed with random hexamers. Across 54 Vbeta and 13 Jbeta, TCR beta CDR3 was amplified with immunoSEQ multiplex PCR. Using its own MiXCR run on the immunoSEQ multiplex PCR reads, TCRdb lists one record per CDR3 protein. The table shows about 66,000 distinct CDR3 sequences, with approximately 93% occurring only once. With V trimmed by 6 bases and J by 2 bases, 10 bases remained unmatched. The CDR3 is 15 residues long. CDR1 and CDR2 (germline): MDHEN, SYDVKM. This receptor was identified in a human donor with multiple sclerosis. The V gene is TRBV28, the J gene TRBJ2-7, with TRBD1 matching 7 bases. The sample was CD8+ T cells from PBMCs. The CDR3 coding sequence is TGTGCCAGCAGCCCTACCGGGACAGCCACCTACGAGCAGTACTTC. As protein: CASSPTGTATYEQYF.